The rows below give T cell receptor beta chains drawn from one sample of a study of graft-versus-host responses after intestinal transplantation. Data came from immunoSEQ multiplex PCR; TCRdb stores just in-frame clones and leaves some out. The data hold about 90,000 clones, with roughly nine tenths observed a single time. No cognate antigen is known for these TCRs. This material consisted of unstimulated CD4+ T cells sorted from spleen or lymph node cells, taken before transplant. These TCRs come from a human donor who was the organ donor for an intestinal transplant. Each CDR3 is given with its conserved first and last residue. Fields, in order: D gene, clone size, CDR3 length, V gene, J gene, CDR3 DNA, CDR3 protein. The D gene is left open where the match is weak. Some rows have no size entry. The others give once, few or many, or a class for an expanded clone.

d_call: TRBD1
clone_size: .
cdr3_length: 13
v_call: TRBV5-8
j_call: TRBJ2-4
cdr3_nt: TGTGCCAGCAGGGACAGGGCCAAAAACATTCAGTACTTC
cdr3_aa: CASRDRAKNIQYF

d_call: .
clone_size: .
cdr3_length: 14
v_call: TRBV11-1
j_call: TRBJ1-6
cdr3_nt: TGTGCCAGCAGCCCCCATCGGGTCTTCCCACCCCTCCACTTT
cdr3_aa: CASSPHRVFPPLHF

d_call: .
clone_size: .
cdr3_length: 12
v_call: TRBV7-2
j_call: TRBJ1-2
cdr3_nt: TGTGCCAGCAGCCCCCAGGGATATGGCTACACCTTC
cdr3_aa: CASSPQGYGYTF

d_call: .
clone_size: .
cdr3_length: 14
v_call: TRBV4-3
j_call: TRBJ2-2
cdr3_nt: TGCGCCAGCAGCCAGGACACCAACACCGGGGAGCTGTTTTTT
cdr3_aa: CASSQDTNTGELFF

d_call: .
clone_size: .
cdr3_length: 15
v_call: TRBV19
j_call: TRBJ2-3
cdr3_nt: TGTGCCAGTTCCCTGGACTTTAGTTTTACAGATACGCAGTATTTT
cdr3_aa: CASSLDFSFTDTQYF

d_call: .
clone_size: .
cdr3_length: 14
v_call: TRBV19
j_call: TRBJ1-4
cdr3_nt: TGTGCCAGTAGCGTCCGGACAGAGAGGGAAAAACTGTTTTTT
cdr3_aa: CASSVRTEREKLFF

d_call: TRBD2
clone_size: .
cdr3_length: 16
v_call: TRBV7-2
j_call: TRBJ2-3
cdr3_nt: TGTGCCAGCAGCTTAGTACTAGCGGGACTACGAGATACGCAGTATTTT
cdr3_aa: CASSLVLAGLRDTQYF

d_call: TRBD1
clone_size: few
cdr3_length: 14
v_call: TRBV19
j_call: TRBJ2-4
cdr3_nt: TGTGCCAGTAACCGGGACAGTTCCAAAAACATTCAGTACTTC
cdr3_aa: CASNRDSSKNIQYF

d_call: TRBD1
clone_size: .
cdr3_length: 14
v_call: TRBV2
j_call: TRBJ2-3
cdr3_nt: TGTGCCAGCAGTGAGCAGGGGGCAACAGATACGCAGTATTTT
cdr3_aa: CASSEQGATDTQYF

d_call: .
clone_size: .
cdr3_length: 14
v_call: TRBV2
j_call: TRBJ2-7
cdr3_nt: TGTGCCAGCGCAGGCGGGACGGTGGGTCGAAGGCAGTACTTC
cdr3_aa: CASAGGTVGRRQYF

d_call: .
clone_size: .
cdr3_length: 18
v_call: TRBV18
j_call: TRBJ2-3
cdr3_nt: TGTGCCAGCTCTTACTACAGCCGGAGGGAGGCTCACGCAGATACGCAGTATTTT
cdr3_aa: CASSYYSRREAHADTQYF

d_call: TRBD1
clone_size: .
cdr3_length: 16
v_call: TRBV15
j_call: TRBJ1-2
cdr3_nt: TGTGCCACCAGCCCAGGGGGGTCCGCGGGAAACTATGGCTACACCTTC
cdr3_aa: CATSPGGSAGNYGYTF

d_call: .
clone_size: .
cdr3_length: 16
v_call: TRBV9
j_call: TRBJ2-1
cdr3_nt: TGTGCCAGCAGCGGACGGACCGACAGCTCCTACAATGAGCAGTTCTTC
cdr3_aa: CASSGRTDSSYNEQFF

d_call: TRBD2
clone_size: .
cdr3_length: 17
v_call: TRBV18
j_call: TRBJ2-3
cdr3_nt: TGTGCCAGCTCACCGGTGGGACTAGCGGGGAACACAGATACGCAGTATTTT
cdr3_aa: CASSPVGLAGNTDTQYF

d_call: TRBD2
clone_size: .
cdr3_length: 13
v_call: TRBV11-2
j_call: TRBJ2-7
cdr3_nt: TGTGCCAGCAGCCGGACTAGCGGCTACGAGCAGTACTTC
cdr3_aa: CASSRTSGYEQYF

d_call: TRBD2
clone_size: .
cdr3_length: 15
v_call: TRBV7-9
j_call: TRBJ2-3
cdr3_nt: TGTGCCAGCCCCTTGGGGGGTAGCGGGGCAGATACGCAGTATTTT
cdr3_aa: CASPLGGSGADTQYF

d_call: TRBD2
clone_size: .
cdr3_length: 18
v_call: TRBV4-1
j_call: TRBJ2-1
cdr3_nt: TGCGCCAGCAGCCAAGGACTAGCGGGAAAAGGTGTCTACAATGAGCAGTTCTTC
cdr3_aa: CASSQGLAGKGVYNEQFF

d_call: .
clone_size: .
cdr3_length: 19
v_call: TRBV12-1
j_call: TRBJ2-1
cdr3_nt: TGTGCCAGCAGCTTTCCGAACCGCTCGCTAGCGGCCTTTTTCGATGAGCAGTTCTTC
cdr3_aa: CASSFPNRSLAAFFDEQFF

d_call: .
clone_size: .
cdr3_length: 16
v_call: TRBV11-3
j_call: TRBJ2-1
cdr3_nt: TGTGCCAGCAGCTCCAGGTCGGCGGGGTACCACAATGAGCAGTTCTTC
cdr3_aa: CASSSRSAGYHNEQFF

d_call: .
clone_size: once
cdr3_length: 14
v_call: TRBV7-9
j_call: TRBJ2-2
cdr3_nt: TGTGCCAGCAGCCTGACAGCTTACACCGGGGAGCTGTTTTTT
cdr3_aa: CASSLTAYTGELFF

d_call: .
clone_size: .
cdr3_length: 16
v_call: TRBV4-3
j_call: TRBJ2-1
cdr3_nt: TGCGCCAGCAGCCAAGCCGACTCGAGCTCCTACAATGAGCAGTTCTTC
cdr3_aa: CASSQADSSSYNEQFF

d_call: TRBD2
clone_size: .
cdr3_length: 14
v_call: TRBV6-5
j_call: TRBJ2-1
cdr3_nt: TGTGCCAGCAGTTACGGGACTAGGGGACGTGAGCAGTTCTTC
cdr3_aa: CASSYGTRGREQFF

d_call: TRBD2
clone_size: .
cdr3_length: 18
v_call: TRBV28
j_call: TRBJ2-3
cdr3_nt: TGTGCCAGCCCCCGTAAGGGAGCGGGAGAGTATAGCACAGATACGCAGTATTTT
cdr3_aa: CASPRKGAGEYSTDTQYF

d_call: TRBD1
clone_size: .
cdr3_length: 17
v_call: TRBV7-9
j_call: TRBJ2-3
cdr3_nt: TGTGCCAGCAGCTCCCCCCCGACAGGGAAGTGGGGGGATACGCAGTATTTT
cdr3_aa: CASSSPPTGKWGDTQYF

d_call: .
clone_size: .
cdr3_length: 13
v_call: TRBV27
j_call: TRBJ1-2
cdr3_nt: TGTGCCAGCAGTTTATGGGCAGGGTATGGCTACACCTTC
cdr3_aa: CASSLWAGYGYTF

d_call: .
clone_size: .
cdr3_length: 15
v_call: TRBV19
j_call: TRBJ2-2
cdr3_nt: TGTGCCAGTAGTATAGAAAGGGGAGGTACCGGGGAGCTGTTTTTT
cdr3_aa: CASSIERGGTGELFF

d_call: .
clone_size: .
cdr3_length: 13
v_call: TRBV29-1
j_call: TRBJ2-4
cdr3_nt: TGCAGCGTTGAAGAAGCCCGAGAGGGCATTCAGTACTTC
cdr3_aa: CSVEEAREGIQYF

d_call: TRBD2
clone_size: .
cdr3_length: 16
v_call: TRBV5-1
j_call: TRBJ2-1
cdr3_nt: TGCGCCAGCAGCTTGAGCAGCGGGGGGTGGGATAATGAGCAGTTCTTC
cdr3_aa: CASSLSSGGWDNEQFF

d_call: .
clone_size: once
cdr3_length: 12
v_call: TRBV10-1
j_call: TRBJ2-1
cdr3_nt: TGCGCCAGCGGCCCCCCCTACAATGAGCAGTTCTTC
cdr3_aa: CASGPPYNEQFF

d_call: .
clone_size: .
cdr3_length: 13
v_call: TRBV27
j_call: TRBJ1-1
cdr3_nt: TGTGCCAGCAGTTTACTCTCGGACACTGAAGCTTTCTTT
cdr3_aa: CASSLLSDTEAFF

d_call: .
clone_size: .
cdr3_length: 12
v_call: TRBV6-6
j_call: TRBJ1-2
cdr3_nt: TGTGCCGGAGGAAGGGATGGCTATGGCTACACCTTC
cdr3_aa: CAGGRDGYGYTF

d_call: .
clone_size: .
cdr3_length: 15
v_call: TRBV18
j_call: TRBJ2-3
cdr3_nt: TGTGCCAGCTCACCAGTCAGTCTAGTTGGAGATACGCAGTATTTT
cdr3_aa: CASSPVSLVGDTQYF

d_call: .
clone_size: once
cdr3_length: 13
v_call: TRBV7-6
j_call: TRBJ1-6
cdr3_nt: TGTGCCAGCAGCTCGTCGGGGGATTCACCCCTCCACTTT
cdr3_aa: CASSSSGDSPLHF

d_call: .
clone_size: .
cdr3_length: 13
v_call: TRBV18
j_call: TRBJ1-1
cdr3_nt: TGTGCCAGCTCGCTCGGGAGATACACTGAAGCTTTCTTT
cdr3_aa: CASSLGRYTEAFF

d_call: TRBD2
clone_size: .
cdr3_length: 13
v_call: TRBV6-5
j_call: TRBJ2-7
cdr3_nt: TGTGCCAGCGAGGAGCGGGGGACCTACGAGCAGTACTTC
cdr3_aa: CASEERGTYEQYF

d_call: TRBD1
clone_size: .
cdr3_length: 14
v_call: TRBV18
j_call: TRBJ2-7
cdr3_nt: TGTGCCAGCTCCCCGGACAGGGCCTCCTACAAGCAGTACTTC
cdr3_aa: CASSPDRASYKQYF

d_call: TRBD1
clone_size: .
cdr3_length: 14
v_call: TRBV4-1
j_call: TRBJ2-5
cdr3_nt: TGCGCCAGCAGGAGCACAGGGGGAAGAGAGACCCAGTACTTC
cdr3_aa: CASRSTGGRETQYF

d_call: TRBD1
clone_size: .
cdr3_length: 18
v_call: TRBV7-2
j_call: TRBJ2-7
cdr3_nt: TGTGCCAGCAGCTGGGCGACAGGGTTAGGGAGATTACCCTACGAGCAGTACTTC
cdr3_aa: CASSWATGLGRLPYEQYF

d_call: TRBD2
clone_size: .
cdr3_length: 16
v_call: TRBV6-6
j_call: TRBJ2-4
cdr3_nt: TGTGCCAGCAGTTACTCGGGCGCGGGGGACCGAGGTTGGAACTACTTC
cdr3_aa: CASSYSGAGDRGWNYF

d_call: .
clone_size: .
cdr3_length: 13
v_call: TRBV7-7
j_call: TRBJ2-1
cdr3_nt: TGTGCTAGCAGCTTAAGACAGTACAATGAGCAGTTCTTC
cdr3_aa: CASSLRQYNEQFF

d_call: .
clone_size: .
cdr3_length: 16
v_call: TRBV7-2
j_call: TRBJ2-7
cdr3_nt: TGTGCCAGCAGCCGGAGACTGGGGGGAAGCTCCTACGAGCAGTACTTC
cdr3_aa: CASSRRLGGSSYEQYF

d_call: .
clone_size: .
cdr3_length: 15
v_call: TRBV28
j_call: TRBJ1-2
cdr3_nt: TGTGCCAGCAGTTCCACCCCGAGGGGGATCTATGGCTACACCTTC
cdr3_aa: CASSSTPRGIYGYTF

d_call: TRBD1
clone_size: once
cdr3_length: 17
v_call: TRBV18
j_call: TRBJ1-2
cdr3_nt: TGTGCCAGCTCAATCGGGACAGGTCTTCGTCCTAACTATGGCTACACCTTC
cdr3_aa: CASSIGTGLRPNYGYTF

d_call: TRBD1
clone_size: .
cdr3_length: 15
v_call: TRBV11-3
j_call: TRBJ2-1
cdr3_nt: TGTGCCAGCAGCGTAGAGGGACAGGGCATGTATGAGCAGTTCTTC
cdr3_aa: CASSVEGQGMYEQFF

d_call: .
clone_size: .
cdr3_length: 15
v_call: TRBV7-2
j_call: TRBJ1-3
cdr3_nt: TGTGCCAGCAGCTTGAGCGGGGCGGCTGGAAACACCATATATTTT
cdr3_aa: CASSLSGAAGNTIYF

d_call: .
clone_size: once
cdr3_length: 15
v_call: TRBV28
j_call: TRBJ1-1
cdr3_nt: TGTGCCAGCAGTCCTTGGAAGGGGATGAACACTGAAGCTTTCTTT
cdr3_aa: CASSPWKGMNTEAFF

d_call: .
clone_size: .
cdr3_length: 13
v_call: TRBV6-5
j_call: TRBJ1-6
cdr3_nt: TGTGCCAGCAGTTATGAGGGGGAGTCACCCCTCCACTTT
cdr3_aa: CASSYEGESPLHF